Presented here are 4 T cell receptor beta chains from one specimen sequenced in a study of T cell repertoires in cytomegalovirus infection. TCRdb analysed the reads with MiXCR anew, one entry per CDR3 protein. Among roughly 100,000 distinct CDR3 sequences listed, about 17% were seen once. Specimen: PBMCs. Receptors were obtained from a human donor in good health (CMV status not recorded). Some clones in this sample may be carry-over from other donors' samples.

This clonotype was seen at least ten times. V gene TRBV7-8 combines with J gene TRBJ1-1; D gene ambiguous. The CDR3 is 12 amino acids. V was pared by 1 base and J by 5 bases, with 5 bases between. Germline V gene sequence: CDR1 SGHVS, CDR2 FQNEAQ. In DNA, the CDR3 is TGTGCCAGCAGCTTAGGGTTGACTGAAGCTTTCTTT. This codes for CASSLGLTEAFF.

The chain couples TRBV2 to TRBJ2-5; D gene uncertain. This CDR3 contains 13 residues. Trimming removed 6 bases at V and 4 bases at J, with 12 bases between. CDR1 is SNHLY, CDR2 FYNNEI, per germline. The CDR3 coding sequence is TGTGCCAGCAGGGCAGGCCCGGGAGAGACCCAGTACTTC. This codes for CASRAGPGETQYF. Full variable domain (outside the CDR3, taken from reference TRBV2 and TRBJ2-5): EPEVTQTPSHQVTQMGQEVILRCVPISNHLYFYWYRQILGQKVEFLVSFYNNEISEKSEIFDDQFSVERPDGSNFTLKIRSTKLEDSAMYFCASRAGPGETQYFGPGTRLLVL.

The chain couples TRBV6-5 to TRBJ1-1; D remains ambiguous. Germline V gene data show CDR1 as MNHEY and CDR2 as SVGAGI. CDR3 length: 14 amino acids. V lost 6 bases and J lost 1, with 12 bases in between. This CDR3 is CASRRQAANTEAFF. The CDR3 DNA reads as TGTGCCAGCAGACGTCAGGCGGCGAACACTGAAGCTTTCTTT.

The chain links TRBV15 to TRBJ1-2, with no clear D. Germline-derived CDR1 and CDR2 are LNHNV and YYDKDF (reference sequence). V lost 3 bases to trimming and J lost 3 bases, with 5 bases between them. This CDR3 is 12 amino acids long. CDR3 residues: CATSSGHYGYTF. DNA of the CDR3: TGTGCCACCAGCAGCGGACACTATGGCTACACCTTC.